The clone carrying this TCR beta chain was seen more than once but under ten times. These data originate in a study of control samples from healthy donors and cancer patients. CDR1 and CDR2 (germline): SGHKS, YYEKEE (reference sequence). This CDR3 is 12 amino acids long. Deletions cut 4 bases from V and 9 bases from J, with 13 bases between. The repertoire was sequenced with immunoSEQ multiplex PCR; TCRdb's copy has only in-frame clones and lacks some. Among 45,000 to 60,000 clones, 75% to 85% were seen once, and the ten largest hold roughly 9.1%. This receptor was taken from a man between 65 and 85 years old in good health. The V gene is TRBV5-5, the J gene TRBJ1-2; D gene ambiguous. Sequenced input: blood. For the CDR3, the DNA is TGTGCCAGCAGCCTGACACTGATCAGCTACACCTTC. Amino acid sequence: CASSLTLISYTF.